The 22 T cell receptor beta chains listed next were all sequenced from one sample in a study of T cell clonality in common variable immunodeficiency (dated by TCRdb to 2014 to 2015). Libraries came from the immunoSEQ multiplex PCR assay. TCRdb took this table from immuneACCESS and kept in-frame rearrangements with V and J called. Such tables lack part of the clones; where checked against another copy, unresolved V genes explain under half of the gap, and the rest is unexplained. The table puts 35,000 to 55,000 clones in this sample, none counted just once. In total, the top ten clones hold roughly a tenth of the sample. Sequencing was performed on peripheral blood mononuclear cells. The receptors were gathered from a person aged 18 to 70 in good health.

This clone was found a few times. Read coverage stops 3 residues before the CDR3 terminus; the germline J gene supplies the remainder. The chain recombines TRBV5-1 with TRBJ2-5; D gene ambiguous. The CDR3 length is 13 residues. The germline V and J ends were trimmed by 0 bases and 5 bases, with 8 bases remaining between them. Looked up from germline, CDR1 is SGHRS and CDR2 is YFSETQ. CDR3 DNA (partial): TGCGCCAGCAGCTTGGTAGGGTTGGAGACC. Its protein is CASSLVGLET. In full, the CDR3 is CASSLVGLETQYF.

This clone was picked up many times. The sequence runs out 3 residues before the end of the CDR3; the remainder is reconstructed from the germline J gene. V gene TRBV18 combines with J gene TRBJ1-3; 7 positions match TRBD1. V was pared by 6 bases and J by 1 base, with 3 bases of the junction left unmatched. The CDR3 consists of 14 residues. Germline V gene data show CDR1 as KGHSH and CDR2 as LQKENI. CDR3 sequence reads: CASSSDRSGNTIYF. The DNA read from the CDR3 is TGTGCCAGCTCGTCGGACAGGTCTGGAAACACC.

Regarding this clone: The read ends 3 residues early relative to the CDR3; the germline J gene fills the gap. J is TRBJ1-1 and V is TRBV7-9; 9 bases line up with TRBD1. With 3 bases clipped from V and 3 bases from J, the junction kept 2 bases outside the gene matches. Germline-derived CDR1 and CDR2 are SEHNR and FQNEAQ (reference sequence). This CDR3 region has 14 residues. CDR3 sequence reads: CASSFRQGDTEAFF. CDR3 bases read: TGTGCCAGCAGCTTCCGACAGGGGGACACTGAA.

This clone was recorded many times. Read coverage stops 3 residues before the CDR3 terminus; the germline J gene supplies the remainder. The rearrangement links TRBV30 to TRBJ1-1; 11 nucleotides line up with TRBD1. V gave up 5 bases and J gave up 0 bases; unmatched junction bases: 2. The CDR3 has 14 residues. Looked up from germline, CDR1 is GTSNPN and CDR2 is SVGIG (reference sequence). The sequenced part of the CDR3 DNA is TGTGCCTGGTGGACAGGGGGCTTGAACACTGAA. It translates to CAWWTGGLNTE. The full CDR3 sequence reads CAWWTGGLNTEAFF.

The sample holds many counts of this clone. The CDR3 end falls 3 residues outside the read, so it is completed with the germline J gene. The genes are TRBV20-1 and TRBJ2-7, with 8 bases aligning to TRBD2. Germline V gives CDR1 DFQATT, CDR2 SNEGSKA (reference sequence). V was pared by 6 bases and J by 4 bases, with 17 bases of the junction left unmatched. The CDR3 runs 16 residues. CDR3 residues: CSAAGAKTSGSYEQYF. The sequenced CDR3 bases are TGCAGTGCCGCTGGCGCGAAAACTAGCGGTTCTTACGAG.

This clone has a count of ten or more. The part of the CDR3 DNA that was read is TGCAGTGCTAGAGATGGAGGACAGGGGGCTCAGCCC. Translating it yields CSARDGGQGAQP. The complete CDR3 reads CSARDGGQGAQPQHF. This sequence joins TRBV20-1 and TRBJ1-5; the match to TRBD1 covers 11 bases. Read sequence stops 3 residues before the CDR3 end, and the germline J gene provides the missing end. This CDR3 region has 15 residues. V trimming: 0 bases; J trimming: 6 bases; junction bases outside the gene matches: 4. Germline assignment: CDR1 DFQATT and CDR2 SNEGSKA (reference sequence).

There are many counts of this clone. The read ends 3 residues early relative to the CDR3; the germline J gene fills the gap. The rearrangement joins TRBV5-1 to TRBJ2-1; 12 bases align to TRBD2. The germline V gene encodes CDR1 SGHRS and CDR2 YFSETQ. With 4 bases clipped from V and 8 bases from J, the junction kept 10 bases outside the gene matches. The CDR3 runs 16 residues. The CDR3 region is CASSLLTSGSRDEQFF. Incomplete CDR3 DNA: TGCGCCAGCAGCCTCTTGACTAGCGGGAGTCGGGATGAG.

This clone was seen at least ten times. The CDR3 is cut off 3 residues early in the read; its end comes from the germline J gene. V and J are TRBV6-1 and TRBJ2-5; D might be TRBD2 (6 bases). Germline V gene sequence: CDR1 MNHNS, CDR2 SASEGT. The length of the CDR3 is 15 residues. V lost 0 bases and J lost 4, with 12 bases in between. This CDR3 reads CASSEARGFGETQYF. The CDR3 DNA, read in part, is TGTGCCAGCAGTGAAGCGCGGGGATTTGGAGAGACC.

The sample holds many counts of this clone. The read terminates 3 residues ahead of where the CDR3 ends, so the germline J gene completes it. The J gene is TRBJ2-7, the V gene TRBV19; D is tentatively TRBD1 or TRBD2 (5 bases each). This CDR3 spans 15 amino acids. Germline CDR1 and CDR2: LNHDA and SQIVND (reference sequence). V lost 4 bases and J 0 bases, leaving 13 bases between the germline ends. CDR3 DNA, as far as it was read: TGTGCCAGTAGTAAAGGGCCAGGGAGCTCCTACGAG. Translation: CASSKGPGSSYE. The whole CDR3 protein is CASSKGPGSSYEQYF.

This clone was detected ten times or more. Read coverage stops 3 residues before the CDR3 terminus; the germline J gene supplies the remainder. V and J are TRBV3-1 (or the pseudogene TRBV3-2) and TRBJ1-5; D ambiguous. The CDR3 extends over 15 amino acids. Germline CDR1 is LGHDT and CDR2 is YNNKEL (reference sequence). Trimming cost V 5 bases and J 1 base, with 12 bases left between them. Partial CDR3 DNA: TGTGCCAGCAGCAGTGCAGGTAACAGCAATCAGCCC. Translating it yields CASSSAGNSNQP. The entire CDR3 sequence reads CASSSAGNSNQPQHF.

This clone was counted ten times or more. The CDR3 extends 3 residues past the end of the read, so its final part is completed from the germline J gene. This chain uses TRBV5-1 with TRBJ2-7; TRBD2 aligns across 7 bases. V shed 0 bases, J shed 2 bases, and the junction held 8 bases outside the gene matches. This CDR3 has 16 amino acids. Germline V gene lookup returns CDR1 SGHRS and CDR2 YFSETQ. The CDR3 bases that were read are TGCGCCAGCAGCTTGGGGCAGCGGGAATACCCCTACGAG. Translated: CASSLGQREYPYE. From start to end, the CDR3 is CASSLGQREYPYEQYF.

This clone was seen at least ten times. The CDR3 end is not reached by the read, which stops 3 residues before it; the germline J gene fills it in. The chain combines TRBV15 with TRBJ1-1, with D unresolved. The CDR3 totals 13 residues. Germline CDR1 LNHNV, CDR2 YYDKDF (reference sequence). V was cut by 0 bases and J by 4 bases, with 6 bases left in between. The sequenced part of the CDR3 DNA is TGTGCCACCAGCAGAGATGTCGGCACTGAA. Residues: CATSRDVGTE. The whole CDR3 sequence reads CATSRDVGTEAFF.

This clone was counted many times. The read is 3 residues too short to cover the CDR3 end, so that end is filled in from the germline J gene. V usage is TRBV5-6 and J usage is TRBJ2-3, with TRBD2 as a possible D gene (6 bases). The germline V gene has CDR1 SGHDT and CDR2 YYEEEE. Trimming pared 4 bases from V and 6 bases from J, leaving 6 bases between. This CDR3 is built from 11 residues. The sequenced CDR3 bases are TGTGCCAGCAGCCGGGGGGATACG. It codes for CASSRGDT. From start to end, the CDR3 is CASSRGDTQYF.

This clone was seen many times. The read ends 3 residues before the CDR3 terminus; that terminus is restored from the germline J gene. The chain joins TRBV10-3 to TRBJ1-5, with D possibly TRBD1 on 6 matching bases. The germline CDR1 and CDR2 sequences are ENHRY and SYGVKD. Trimming cost V 10 bases and J 1 base, with 14 bases left between them. The CDR3 totals 14 residues. CDR3: CATADRRSNQPQHF. Incomplete CDR3 DNA: TGTGCCACCGCAGACAGGCGGAGCAATCAGCCC.

This clone occurred many times. The CDR3 end falls 3 residues outside the read, so it is completed with the germline J gene. J is TRBJ2-5 and V is TRBV7-2; 12 bases map to TRBD2. J gave up 2 bases and V 0 bases, and 4 bases lay outside the gene matches. Germline loops: CDR1 SGHTA, CDR2 FQGNSA. CDR3 length equals 17 residues. This CDR3 is CASSLAYTSGGQETQYF. Incomplete CDR3 DNA: TGTGCCAGCAGCTTAGCGTATACTAGCGGGGGGCAAGAGACC.

This clone was recorded at least ten times. The read is 3 residues too short to cover the CDR3 end, so that end is filled in from the germline J gene. This rearrangement joins TRBV13 to TRBJ2-3; D is possibly TRBD2 (5 bases). V was pared by 3 bases and J by 2 bases, with 12 bases between. Germline values: CDR1 PRHDT, CDR2 FYEKMQ (reference sequence). The CDR3 spans 15 residues. CDR3 residues: CASSFGGSFTDTQYF. The sequenced part of the CDR3 DNA is TGTGCCAGCAGCTTTGGCGGGTCATTCACAGATACG.

This clone was detected many times. The read gets to within 3 residues of the CDR3 end, and the germline J gene fills in the rest. V and J are TRBV5-5 and TRBJ1-2, with 12 bases lining up with TRBD1. The CDR3 covers 14 residues. CDR1 SGHKS and CDR2 YYEKEE come from the germline V gene (reference sequence). V trimming: 6 bases; J trimming: 6 bases; junction bases outside the gene matches: 6. The CDR3 spells CASIPGQGADGYTF. The part of the CDR3 DNA that was read is TGTGCCAGCATACCGGGACAGGGGGCGGATGGC.

The sample holds many counts of this clone. The missing CDR3 end, 3 residues past where the read stops, is filled in from the germline J gene. The genes are TRBV6-2 or TRBV6-3 and TRBJ1-2; 7 nucleotides align to TRBD1. Germline CDR1 reads MNHEY; CDR2 reads SVGEGT. The CDR3 has 13 amino acids. J was trimmed by 4 bases and V by 6 bases; bases with no gene match: 5. The CDR3 loop is CASSVDRVYGYTF. Partial CDR3 DNA: TGTGCCAGCAGCGTCGACAGGGTCTATGGC.

This clone was detected ten times or more. With the read ending 3 residues before the CDR3 end, the germline J gene is used to fill in that end. V and J are TRBV7-3 and TRBJ1-1; no clear D gene. This CDR3 comprises 13 residues. Trimming removed 4 bases from V and 1 base from J, with 7 bases in between. Germline V CDR1 and CDR2: SGHTA, FQGTGA. The CDR3 bases that were read are TGTGCCAGCAGCTCACAGACGAACACTGAA. It specifies CASSSQTNTE. Given in full, the CDR3 is CASSSQTNTEAFF.

This clone showed up many times. From the germline J gene comes the end of the CDR3, since the read stops 3 residues before it. The chain joins TRBV6-1 to TRBJ1-2; TRBD1 is a possible D gene (5 bases). Germline lookup yields CDR1 MNHNS and CDR2 SASEGT. Trimming removed 3 bases from V and 3 bases from J, with 14 bases in between. The CDR3 sequence is 15 residues long. The CDR3 loop reads CASSDAPWGDYGYTF. The sequenced part of the CDR3 DNA is TGTGCCAGCAGTGATGCCCCGTGGGGGGACTATGGC.

In its sample, this clone was seen a few times. The read falls 3 residues short of the CDR3 end, and the missing part is taken from the germline J gene. The chain links TRBV19 to TRBJ1-5; possible D gene TRBD1, 5 bases. Germline values: CDR1 LNHDA, CDR2 SQIVND (reference sequence). The ends were cut back, 7 bases at V and 7 bases at J, with 14 bases in the middle. The CDR3 has 13 residues. The DNA read from the CDR3 is TGTGCCAGTACTCCCGGACGGGGGCAGCCC. Encoded protein: CASTPGRGQP. The whole CDR3 protein is CASTPGRGQPQHF.

This clone was detected many times. The read ends 3 residues early relative to the CDR3; the germline J gene fills the gap. The rearrangement links TRBV9 to TRBJ2-5, with D perhaps TRBD1 (5 bases). The CDR3 consists of 15 residues. Trimming removed 7 bases at V and 5 bases at J, with 21 bases between. CDR1 SGDLS and CDR2 YYNGEE come from the germline V gene. This CDR3 is CASGPRAQGAETQYF. Partial CDR3 DNA: TGTGCCAGCGGGCCCCGGGCCCAAGGGGCGGAGACC.